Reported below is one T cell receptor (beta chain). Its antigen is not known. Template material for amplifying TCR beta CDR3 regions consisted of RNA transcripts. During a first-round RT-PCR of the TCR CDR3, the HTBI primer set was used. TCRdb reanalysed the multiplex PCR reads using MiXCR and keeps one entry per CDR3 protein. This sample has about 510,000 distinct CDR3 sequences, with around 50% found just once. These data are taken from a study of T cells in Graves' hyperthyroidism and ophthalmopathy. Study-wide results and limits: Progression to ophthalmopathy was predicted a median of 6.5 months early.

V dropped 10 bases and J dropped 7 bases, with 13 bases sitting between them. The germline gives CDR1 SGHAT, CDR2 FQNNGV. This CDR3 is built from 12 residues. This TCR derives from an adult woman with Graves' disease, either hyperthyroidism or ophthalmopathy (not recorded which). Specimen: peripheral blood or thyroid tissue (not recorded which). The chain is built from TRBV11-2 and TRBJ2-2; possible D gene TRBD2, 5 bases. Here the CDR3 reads CATRRVDGELFF. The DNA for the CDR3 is TGTGCCACCCGGCGGGTTGACGGGGAGCTGTTTTTT.